The 18 T cell receptor beta chains listed next were all sequenced from one sample in a study of OX40 agonist ivuxolimab in advanced cancers. Data came from immunoSEQ multiplex PCR; TCRdb stores just in-frame clones and leaves some out. This table holds 68,000 or so clones, more than 80% found once. Sequenced here: CD4+ or CD8+ T cells sorted from blood, sampled in a trial of the OX40 agonist ivuxolimab. The receptors here all came from an adult with an advanced solid tumor such as melanoma, head and neck, liver or kidney cancer.

This clone has only one observation. This chain joins TRBV14 and TRBJ2-1, with 7 bases that match TRBD1. CDR1 is SGHDN, CDR2 FVKESK, per germline. This CDR3 contains 16 residues. With V trimmed by 5 bases and J by 2 bases, 9 bases remained unmatched. DNA for the CDR3: TGTGCCAGCAGCTTCAGGGAAGGGGGCGCCTACAATGAGCAGTTCTTC. It codes for CASSFREGGAYNEQFF. Full variable domain (remainder filled in from reference TRBV14 and TRBJ2-1): EAGVTQFPSHSVIEKGQTVTLRCDPISGHDNLYWYRRVMGKEIKFLLHFVKESKQDESGMPNNRFLAERTGGTYSTLKVQPAELEDSGVYFCASSFREGGAYNEQFFGPGTRLTVL.

The J gene is TRBJ2-3, the V gene TRBV10-1; D not certain. Germline V gene lookup returns CDR1 WNHNN and CDR2 SYGVQD (reference sequence). V was shortened by 5 bases and J by 0 bases, with 3 bases between the two germline ends. The CDR3 extends over 12 amino acids. The CDR3 coding sequence is TGCGCCAGCAGTTCTAGCACAGATACGCAGTATTTT. Encoded protein: CASSSSTDTQYF.

The V gene is TRBV6-6, the J gene TRBJ1-3; no reliable D call. This CDR3 is 16 amino acids long. The V end lost 4 bases, the J end lost 0 bases, and 13 bases lay between the germline ends. Germline CDR1 reads MNHNY; CDR2 reads SVGAGI (reference sequence). The CDR3 DNA reads TGTGCCAGCAGTTGGGCGGACGTCCGCTCTGGAAACACCATATATTTT. Encoded protein: CASSWADVRSGNTIYF.

The gene calls are TRBV5-1 and TRBJ1-2; D possibly corresponds to TRBD1 (5 bases). Trimming cost V 0 bases and J 8 bases, with 14 bases left between them. Germline CDR1 and CDR2: SGHRS and YFSETQ. This CDR3 region has 14 residues. The DNA for the CDR3 is TGCGCCAGCAGCTTGGATGGCAGGGTAAGGGGCTACACCTTC. Translation gives CASSLDGRVRGYTF.

This chain joins TRBV28 and TRBJ1-2; D is unclear. This CDR3 comprises 12 residues. Germline V gene data show CDR1 as MDHEN and CDR2 as SYDVKM. Trimming stripped 6 bases from V and 8 bases from J, with 13 bases between. The CDR3 nucleotides read TGTGCCAGCAGCCTGAATGAGGGCGGCTACACCTTC. Residues: CASSLNEGGYTF.

The rearrangement uses TRBV6-1 and TRBJ1-6, with a possible D match to TRBD1 (5 bases). The CDR3 totals 15 residues. V was cut by 3 bases and J by 11 bases, with 17 bases left in between. Germline lookup yields CDR1 MNHNS and CDR2 SASEGT. DNA for the CDR3: TGTGCCAGCAGTGATGAAGAGGCAGGGAGGGCACCCCTCCACTTT. Residues: CASSDEEAGRAPLHF.

This rearrangement joins TRBV20-1 to TRBJ1-1; D unresolved. The CDR3 totals 10 residues. Germline V gene lookup returns CDR1 DFQATT and CDR2 SNEGSKA (reference sequence). V was cut by 2 bases and J by 7 bases, with 5 bases left in between. The CDR3 bases are TGCAGTGCTAGACAGGTTGAAGCTTTCTTT. Protein product: CSARQVEAFF.

The chain is built from TRBV5-6 and TRBJ2-2, with 8 bases that match TRBD1. This CDR3 is built from 15 residues. V dropped 2 bases and J dropped 1; count of bases not matched to a gene: 1. Per the germline V gene, CDR1 is SGHDT and CDR2 is YYEEEE. DNA of the CDR3: TGTGCCAGCAGCTTTACAGGGGGGAACACCGGGGAGCTGTTTTTT. It codes for CASSFTGGNTGELFF.

The chain couples TRBV7-9 to TRBJ2-7, with D perhaps given as TRBD1 or TRBD2 (5 bases each). Germline V lookup: CDR1 SEHNR, CDR2 FQNEAQ (reference sequence). V lost 4 bases to trimming and J lost 5 bases, with 18 bases between them. This CDR3 has 15 residues. The DNA of the CDR3 is TGTGCCAGCAGCTGGGGTGGGACGGACCCCAACGAGCAGTACTTC. Protein sequence: CASSWGGTDPNEQYF. Full variable domain (outside the CDR3, taken from reference TRBV7-9 and TRBJ2-7): DTGVSQNPRHKITKRGQNVTFRCDPISEHNRLYWYRQTLGQGPEFLTYFQNEAQLEKSRLLSDRFSAERPKGSFSTLEIQRTEQGDSAMYLCASSWGGTDPNEQYFGPGTRLTVT.

The chain employs TRBV9 and TRBJ2-5; 14 nucleotides match TRBD2. V trimming: 7 bases; J trimming: 1 base; junction bases outside the gene matches: 6. This CDR3 contains 16 residues. Germline CDR1 and CDR2: SGDLS and YYNGEE. The DNA of the CDR3 is TGTGCCAGCCAAAAAGGACTAGCGGGGGGCCAAGAGACCCAGTACTTC. This codes for CASQKGLAGGQETQYF. Looking up the rest from reference TRBV9 and TRBJ2-5 gives the full variable domain: DSGVTQTPKHLITATGQRVTLRCSPRSGDLSVYWYQQSLDQGLQFLIQYYNGEERAKGNILERFSAQQFPDLHSELNLSSLELGDSALYFCASQKGLAGGQETQYFGPGTRLLVL.

The chain employs TRBV6-5 and TRBJ2-2; D could derive from TRBD1 or TRBD2 (6 bases each). V lost 0 bases to trimming and J lost 6 bases, with 14 bases between them. The germline V gene has CDR1 MNHEY and CDR2 SVGAGI. This CDR3 has 16 residues. CDR3 nucleotide sequence: TGTGCCAGCAGTTACTCAGCCGGGGGCGCGGCCGGGGAGCTGTTTTTT. Its translation: CASSYSAGGAAGELFF.

The CDR3 DNA reads TGCAGCGTCCAGGGCAGGCTGAACACTGAAGCTTTCTTT. This encodes CSVQGRLNTEAFF. V and J are TRBV29-1 and TRBJ1-1; TRBD1 might be the D (5 bases). The V gene's germline CDR1 is SQVTM and CDR2 ANQGSEA. The CDR3 contains 13 residues. V was shortened by 6 bases and J by 0 bases, with 11 bases between the two germline ends. The full variable domain, completed using reference TRBV29-1 and TRBJ1-1, is SAVISQKPSRDICQRGTSLTIQCQVDSQVTMMFWYRQQPGQSLTLIATANQGSEATYESGFVIDKFPISRPNLTFSTLTVSNMSPEDSSIYLCSVQGRLNTEAFFGQGTRLTVV.

The chain combines TRBV28 with TRBJ1-2, with D hard to call. V dropped 2 bases and J dropped 2 bases, with 15 bases sitting between them. Per germline, CDR1 MDHEN and CDR2 SYDVKM. This CDR3 has 16 residues. The CDR3 DNA sequence: TGTGCCAGCAGTTTACTAGCGTCCCTAGCCAACTATGGCTACACCTTC. Amino acids: CASSLLASLANYGYTF.

The chain is built from TRBV7-6 and TRBJ2-7; possibly TRBD1 for D (5 bases). Trimming pared 2 bases from V and 3 bases from J, leaving 23 bases between. CDR1 and CDR2 (germline): SGHVS, FNYEAQ. CDR3 length: 18 residues. The CDR3 loop reads CASSLNTFGTQGYYEQYF. The CDR3 DNA reads TGTGCCAGCAGCTTAAACACCTTCGGTACGCAGGGATACTACGAGCAGTACTTC.

The V gene is TRBV29-1, the J gene TRBJ1-1; D is unresolved. Germline V gives CDR1 SQVTM, CDR2 ANQGSEA. The CDR3 loop spans 14 amino acids. Trimming took 4 bases from V and 1 from J, leaving 13 bases between them. The CDR3: CSVVVLSANTEAFF. CDR3 nucleotides: TGCAGCGTTGTAGTTCTGTCGGCGAACACTGAAGCTTTCTTT.

The J gene is TRBJ1-2, the V gene TRBV7-9; perhaps TRBD1 as D (5 bases). The CDR3 spans 14 residues. The germline V gene has CDR1 SEHNR and CDR2 FQNEAQ (reference sequence). Trimming stripped 4 bases from V and 5 bases from J, with 14 bases between. CDR3 protein: CASSSEGPTYGYTF. The CDR3 DNA sequence: TGTGCCAGCAGCTCCGAGGGACCGACGTATGGCTACACCTTC.

V usage is TRBV7-3 and J usage is TRBJ1-1; no reliable D call. CDR1 is SGHTA, CDR2 FQGTGA, per germline. Deletions cut 5 bases from V and 3 bases from J, with 10 bases between. CDR3 length equals 13 residues. The CDR3 loop is CASSVRTDTEAFF. The DNA of the CDR3 is TGTGCCAGCAGCGTACGAACGGACACTGAAGCTTTCTTT. The complete variable domain, with remaining parts taken from reference TRBV7-3 and TRBJ1-1, reads GAGVSQTPSNKVTEKGKYVELRCDPISGHTALYWYRQSLGQGPEFLIYFQGTGAADDSGLPNDRFFAVRPEGSVSTLKIQRTERGDSAVYLCASSVRTDTEAFFGQGTRLTVV.

The rearrangement uses TRBV29-1 and TRBJ2-5; tentatively, D is TRBD1 (7 bases). Trimming shortened V by 5 bases and J by 1 base, and 14 bases separated the two germline ends. Germline CDR1 is SQVTM and CDR2 is ANQGSEA. The CDR3 loop spans 14 amino acids. The CDR3 here is CSVSRGAAQETQYF. The CDR3 coding sequence is TGCAGCGTTTCCAGGGGGGCGGCCCAAGAGACCCAGTACTTC.